The 25 T cell receptor beta chains below all came from one sample that was sequenced in a study of shared clonotypes between healthy human individuals. The data were produced by immunoSEQ multiplex PCR, yet TCRdb's version contains in-frame clones alone and is incomplete. The data show roughly 1,100,000 clones, 65% to 80% seen once. The sequenced sample was memory CD4+ T cells sorted from blood. The subset denotes: CD45RA-negative fraction. The receptors were sampled from a man aged 18 to 30 in good health.

A word on this clone: Distinct nucleotide sequences in the sample also encode this CDR3. The chain recombines TRBV4-1 with TRBJ1-4; 8 bases are shared with TRBD1. Germline loops: CDR1 MGHRA, CDR2 YSYEKL. Unmatched junction bases numbered 7, after V lost 4 bases and J lost 6 bases. CDR3 length equals 15 residues. CDR3 region: CASSPHGQGDEKLFF. As DNA, the CDR3 is TGCGCCAGCAGCCCCCATGGACAGGGTGATGAAAAACTGTTTTTT.

The chain joins TRBV5-1 to TRBJ2-2, with TRBD2 matching over 7 bases. The germline V gene has CDR1 SGHRS and CDR2 YFSETQ. The CDR3 runs to 15 residues. V lost 4 bases to trimming and J lost 7 bases; unmatched junction nucleotides: 10. The DNA for the CDR3 is TGCGCCAGCAGCCCCGTGGGGCGGGGGAACGGGGAGCTGTTTTTT. Its translation: CASSPVGRGNGELFF.

As DNA, the CDR3 is TGCGCCAGCAGTCCCTTACTGGGAGAGACCCAGTACTTC. Protein product: CASSPLLGETQYF. This chain uses TRBV5-1 with TRBJ2-5, with D unclear. The CDR3 runs to 13 residues. Germline lookup yields CDR1 SGHRS and CDR2 YFSETQ. Trimming removed 5 bases at V and 4 bases at J, with 12 bases between.

The V gene is TRBV7-6, the J gene TRBJ1-2; 9 nucleotides match TRBD1. This CDR3 is built from 15 residues. Germline V lookup: CDR1 SGHVS, CDR2 FNYEAQ. The trim removed 5 bases at V and 2 bases at J, leaving 6 bases unmatched. CDR3 bases: TGTGCCAGCAGCCCAAACGGACAGGGGAACTATGGCTACACCTTC. Amino acid sequence: CASSPNGQGNYGYTF.

This clone was observed a few times. The V and J genes are TRBV30 and TRBJ1-4; TRBD1 is a possible D gene (6 bases). The CDR3 is 14 residues long. Deletions cut 3 bases from V and 3 bases from J, with 11 bases between. The germline CDR1 and CDR2 sequences are GTSNPN and SVGIG (reference sequence). CDR3 amino acids: CAWSRRGSNEKLFF. The CDR3, as DNA: TGTGCCTGGAGCCGAAGGGGGTCTAATGAAAAACTGTTTTTT.

This clone was found a few times. The same CDR3 is also encoded by other DNA sequences in this sample. V and J are TRBV5-1 and TRBJ1-1, with D possibly being TRBD1 (5 bases). The CDR3 consists of 14 residues. Per germline, CDR1 SGHRS and CDR2 YFSETQ. Trimming removed 3 bases at V and 2 bases at J, with 11 bases between. Here the CDR3 reads CASSSGTANTEAFF. In DNA, the CDR3 is TGCGCCAGCAGCTCCGGGACCGCTAACACTGAAGCTTTCTTT.

The genes are TRBV19 and TRBJ2-7; D tentatively fits TRBD1 or TRBD2 (5 bases each). The V and J ends lost 6 bases and 12 bases respectively, with 15 bases between them. The CDR3 is 11 residues long. Germline lookup yields CDR1 LNHDA and CDR2 SQIVND (reference sequence). The CDR3 DNA reads TGTGCCAGTAGCCCACGGGGCACCTCGTACTTC. As protein: CASSPRGTSYF.

The V gene is TRBV4-3, the J gene TRBJ2-2; 10 positions agree with TRBD2. There are 20 residues in the CDR3. The V segment lost 0 bases and the J segment 4 bases; nucleotides outside the gene matches: 14. CDR1 and CDR2 (germline): LGHNA, YSLEER. The CDR3 loop reads CASSQEAAGSGRAGTGELFF. The CDR3 nucleotides read TGCGCCAGCAGCCAAGAGGCAGCGGGCAGCGGGAGGGCCGGCACCGGGGAGCTGTTTTTT.

This clone was seen many times. The chain recombines TRBV4-3 with TRBJ2-5, with 7 bases aligning to TRBD1. Germline loops: CDR1 LGHNA, CDR2 YSLEER. The CDR3 has 15 residues. V was pared by 2 bases and J by 5 bases, with 8 bases of the junction left unmatched. The CDR3 nucleotides read TGCGCCAGCAGCCAATCGGAAGGGGGCAGGGAGACCCAGTACTTC. Protein sequence: CASSQSEGGRETQYF.

As regards this clone: Other nucleotide sequences in the sample specify the same CDR3. The chain has TRBV30 and TRBJ1-6; D is unclear. V was pared by 2 bases and J by 7 bases, with 6 bases between. The CDR3 spans 12 residues. Germline V CDR1 and CDR2: GTSNPN, SVGIG (reference sequence). For the CDR3, the DNA is TGTGCCTGGAGTCTCTCCAATTCACCCCTCCACTTT. Protein: CAWSLSNSPLHF.

The chain is built from TRBV2 and TRBJ2-1, with 8 bases fitting TRBD2. The CDR3 covers 15 residues. The trim removed 8 bases at V and 3 bases at J, leaving 9 bases unmatched. Per the germline V gene, CDR1 is SNHLY and CDR2 is FYNNEI. The CDR3 is CASLVWREDYNEQFF. The CDR3 bases are TGTGCCAGCCTGGTTTGGCGGGAGGACTACAATGAGCAGTTCTTC.

J is TRBJ2-1 and V is TRBV18; 10 bases are shared with TRBD1. Per germline, CDR1 KGHSH and CDR2 LQKENI. The ends lost 4 bases at V and 3 bases at J; junction bases unmatched: 6. CDR3 size: 16 residues. The CDR3 coding sequence is TGTGCCAGCTCACGAACGGACAGGGGGATCTACAATGAGCAGTTCTTC. Protein sequence: CASSRTDRGIYNEQFF.

This sequence joins TRBV7-2 and TRBJ1-3, with D tentatively TRBD1 (5 bases). The germline V gene encodes CDR1 SGHTA and CDR2 FQGNSA. V was trimmed by 1 base and J by 7 bases, leaving 17 bases between them. The CDR3 loop spans 16 amino acids. The CDR3 bases are TGTGCCAGCAGCTTAGGGGGGGTCCTTTTCAGGAACACCATATATTTT. Amino acids: CASSLGGVLFRNTIYF.

Turning to this clone: The sample carries other DNA sequences with the same CDR3. CDR3 protein: CASSLVAGGSTDTQYF. As DNA, the CDR3 is TGTGCCAGCAGCTTGGTGGCAGGGGGTAGCACAGATACGCAGTATTTT. The chain recombines TRBV5-4 with TRBJ2-3; 7 nucleotides line up with TRBD1. Germline loops: CDR1 SGHNT, CDR2 YYREEE (reference sequence). This CDR3 spans 16 amino acids. V gave up 0 bases and J gave up 0 bases; unmatched junction bases: 4.

The V call is TRBV18, the J call TRBJ1-4; D perhaps matches TRBD1 (5 bases). This CDR3 spans 15 amino acids. Germline V CDR1 and CDR2: KGHSH, LQKENI. V shed 3 bases and J shed 2 bases, with 10 bases lying between them. CDR3 coding DNA: TGTGCCAGCTCACCTGAGAGGGGCACTAATGAAAAACTGTTTTTT. Amino acids: CASSPERGTNEKLFF.

The V gene is TRBV5-1, the J gene TRBJ2-5, with 9 nucleotides matching TRBD1. The DNA end favors TRBJ2-7, so the J call may be wrong. Germline CDR1 is SGHRS and CDR2 is YFSETQ. This CDR3 region has 14 residues. CDR3 region: CASRPGTGNLEQYF. As DNA, the CDR3 is TGCGCCAGCAGGCCCGGGACAGGGAACCTCGAGCAGTACTTC.

This sequence joins TRBV5-1 and TRBJ2-7, with TRBD2 as a possible D gene (6 bases). Germline V lookup: CDR1 SGHRS, CDR2 YFSETQ. The CDR3 is made up of 16 amino acids. Trimming took 0 bases from V and 0 from J, leaving 13 bases between them. The chain's CDR3 is CASSLVGGVSSYEQYF. CDR3 DNA: TGCGCCAGCAGCTTGGTGGGCGGGGTATCCTCCTACGAGCAGTACTTC.

A note on this clone: A junction boundary mismatches the germline segment, possibly from a read error. The chain joins TRBV12-5 to TRBJ2-2, with 10 bases fitting TRBD1. The germline CDR1 and CDR2 sequences are LGHNT and FRNRAP. This CDR3 has 15 residues. CDR3 sequence reads: CASGLGQGMAGELFF. In nucleotides, the CDR3 is TGTGCTAGTGGCTTGGGACAGGGGATGGCCGGGGAGCTGTTTTTT.

This chain uses TRBV2 with TRBJ1-4, with 10 positions matching TRBD1. The CDR3 totals 17 residues. The germline gives CDR1 SNHLY, CDR2 FYNNEI. V was clipped by 0 bases and J by 8 bases; unmatched bases: 9. The CDR3: CASSEAPVTGGKEKLFF. The CDR3, as DNA: TGTGCCAGCAGTGAAGCCCCCGTGACAGGGGGCAAGGAAAAACTGTTTTTT.

The CDR3 DNA reads as TGTGCCTGGAGTACCAAAACCACCTACGAGCAGTACTTC. Translating it yields CAWSTKTTYEQYF. The chain employs TRBV30 and TRBJ2-7, with D uncertain. V was trimmed by 2 bases and J by 2 bases, leaving 10 bases between them. CDR1 GTSNPN and CDR2 SVGIG come from the germline V gene (reference sequence). The CDR3 consists of 13 residues.

V is TRBV10-3 and J is TRBJ2-2; unclear D gene. The V end was cut by 5 bases, the J end by 3 bases, with 4 bases between. CDR1 ENHRY and CDR2 SYGVKD come from the germline V gene. CDR3 size: 12 residues. DNA of the CDR3: TGTGCCATCAGTCGGGACACCGGGGAGCTGTTTTTT. This encodes CAISRDTGELFF.

The V call is TRBV5-1, the J call TRBJ2-2; no definite D call. This CDR3 is built from 15 residues. The V and J ends lost 2 bases and 6 bases respectively, with 14 bases between them. In germline, CDR1 is SGHRS, CDR2 YFSETQ. The CDR3 DNA reads TGCGCCAGCAGCTTCTCGGCAGTCATCGCCGGGGAGCTGTTTTTT. Amino acid sequence: CASSFSAVIAGELFF. Full variable domain (outside the CDR3, taken from reference TRBV5-1 and TRBJ2-2): KAGVTQTPRYLIKTRGQQVTLSCSPISGHRSVSWYQQTPGQGLQFLFEYFSETQRNKGNFPGRFSGRQFSNSRSEMNVSTLELGDSALYLCASSFSAVIAGELFFGEGSRLTVL.

The rearrangement uses TRBV6-5 and TRBJ1-2, with TRBD1 matching over 7 bases. The CDR3 consists of 13 residues. Germline loops: CDR1 MNHEY, CDR2 SVGAGI. V lost 5 bases and J lost 8; bases outside the gene matches: 8. The CDR3 nucleotides read TGTGCCAGCAGTCCCGGACAGGCCAGGGGCTACACCTTC. It codes for CASSPGQARGYTF.

The gene calls are TRBV7-2 and TRBJ2-7; 7 positions match TRBD2. Trimming removed 5 bases from V and 6 bases from J; junction bases left unmatched: 10. The germline gives CDR1 SGHTA, CDR2 FQGNSA. This CDR3 spans 14 amino acids. The CDR3 sequence is CASSPSGISSEQYF. In DNA, the CDR3 is TGTGCCAGCAGCCCAAGCGGGATCTCTTCCGAGCAGTACTTC.

The genes are TRBV21-1 and TRBJ1-2. TRBV21-1 is recorded as a pseudogene. CDR3 size: 16 residues. In DNA, the CDR3 is TGTGCCAGCAGCAACGGGACGGTGAGGACTAACTATGGCTACACCTTC. This encodes CASSNGTVRTNYGYTF.